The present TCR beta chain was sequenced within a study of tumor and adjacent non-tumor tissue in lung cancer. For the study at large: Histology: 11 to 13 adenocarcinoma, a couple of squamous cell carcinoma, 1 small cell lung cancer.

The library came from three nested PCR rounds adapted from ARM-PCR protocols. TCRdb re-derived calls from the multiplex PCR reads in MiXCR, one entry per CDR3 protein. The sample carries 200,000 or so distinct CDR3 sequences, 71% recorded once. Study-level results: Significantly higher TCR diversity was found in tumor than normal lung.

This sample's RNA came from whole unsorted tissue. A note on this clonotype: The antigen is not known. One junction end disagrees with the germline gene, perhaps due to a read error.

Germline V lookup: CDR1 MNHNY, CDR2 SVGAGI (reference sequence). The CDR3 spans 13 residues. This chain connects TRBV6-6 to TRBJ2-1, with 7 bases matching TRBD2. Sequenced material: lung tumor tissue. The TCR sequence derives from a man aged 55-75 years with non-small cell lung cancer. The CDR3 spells CASLAAGINKQFF. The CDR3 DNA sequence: TGTGCCAGTCTAGCGGCAGGGATCAATAAGCAGTTCTTC.